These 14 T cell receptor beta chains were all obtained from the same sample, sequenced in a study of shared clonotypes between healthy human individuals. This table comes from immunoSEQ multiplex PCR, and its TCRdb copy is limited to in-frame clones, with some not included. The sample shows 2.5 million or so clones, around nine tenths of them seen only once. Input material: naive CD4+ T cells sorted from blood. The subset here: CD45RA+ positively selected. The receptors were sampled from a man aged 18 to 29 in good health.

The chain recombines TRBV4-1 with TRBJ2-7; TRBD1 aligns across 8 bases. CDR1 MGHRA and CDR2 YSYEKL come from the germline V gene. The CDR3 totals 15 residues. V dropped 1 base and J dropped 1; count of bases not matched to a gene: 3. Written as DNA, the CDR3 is TGCGCCAGCAGCCAAGCTGACAGGGGTTCCTACGAGCAGTACTTC. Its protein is CASSQADRGSYEQYF.

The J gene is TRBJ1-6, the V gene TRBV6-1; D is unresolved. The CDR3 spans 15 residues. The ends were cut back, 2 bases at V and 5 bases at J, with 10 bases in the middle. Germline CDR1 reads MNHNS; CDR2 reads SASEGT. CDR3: CASSESSPDNSPLHF. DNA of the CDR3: TGTGCCAGCAGTGAAAGTAGCCCGGATAATTCACCCCTCCACTTT.

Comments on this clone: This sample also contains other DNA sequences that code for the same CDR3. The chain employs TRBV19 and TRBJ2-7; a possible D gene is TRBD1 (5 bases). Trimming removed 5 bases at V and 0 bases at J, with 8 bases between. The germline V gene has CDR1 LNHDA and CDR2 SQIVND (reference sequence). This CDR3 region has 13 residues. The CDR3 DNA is TGTGCCAGTAGTGTAGGGGCCTCCTACGAGCAGTACTTC. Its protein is CASSVGASYEQYF.

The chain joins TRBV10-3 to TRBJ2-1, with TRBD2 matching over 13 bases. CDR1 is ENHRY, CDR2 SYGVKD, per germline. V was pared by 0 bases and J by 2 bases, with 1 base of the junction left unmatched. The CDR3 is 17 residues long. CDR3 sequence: CAISESTSGRAYNEQFF. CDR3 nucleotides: TGTGCCATCAGTGAGTCCACTAGCGGGAGGGCCTACAATGAGCAGTTCTTC.

The CDR3 region is CAISETVFEQYF. Here the CDR3 DNA reads TGTGCCATCAGTGAGACCGTGTTTGAGCAGTACTTC. The chain has TRBV10-3 and TRBJ2-7; D uncertain. V lost 2 bases and J 7 bases, leaving 9 bases between the germline ends. Germline-derived CDR1 and CDR2 are ENHRY and SYGVKD. The CDR3 sequence is 12 residues long.

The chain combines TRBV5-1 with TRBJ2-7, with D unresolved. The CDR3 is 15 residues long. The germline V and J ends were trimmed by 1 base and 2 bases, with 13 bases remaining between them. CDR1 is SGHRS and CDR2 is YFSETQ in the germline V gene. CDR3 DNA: TGCGCCAGCAGCTTGAACCCGGGTCATGCCTACGAGCAGTACTTC. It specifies CASSLNPGHAYEQYF.

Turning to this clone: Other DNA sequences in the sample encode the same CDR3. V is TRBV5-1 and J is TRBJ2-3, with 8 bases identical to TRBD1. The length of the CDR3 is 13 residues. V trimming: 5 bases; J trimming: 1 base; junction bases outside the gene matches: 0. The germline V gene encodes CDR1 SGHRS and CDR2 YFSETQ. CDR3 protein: CASRTGGTDTQYF. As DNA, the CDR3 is TGCGCCAGCAGGACAGGGGGCACAGATACGCAGTATTTT.

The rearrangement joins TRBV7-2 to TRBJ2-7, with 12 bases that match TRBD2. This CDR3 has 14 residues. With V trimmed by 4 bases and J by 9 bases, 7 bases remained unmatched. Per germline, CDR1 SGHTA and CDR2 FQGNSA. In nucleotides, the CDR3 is TGTGCCAGCAGCTCCGGACTAGCGGGATTTCGGCAGTACTTC. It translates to CASSSGLAGFRQYF.

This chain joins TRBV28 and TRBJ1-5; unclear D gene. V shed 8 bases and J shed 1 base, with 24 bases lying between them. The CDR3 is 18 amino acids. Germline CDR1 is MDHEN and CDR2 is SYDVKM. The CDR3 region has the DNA TGTGCCAGCCGGTACCTGTCGGAGGGTAAAGGCAGCAATCAGCCCCAGCATTTT. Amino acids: CASRYLSEGKGSNQPQHF.

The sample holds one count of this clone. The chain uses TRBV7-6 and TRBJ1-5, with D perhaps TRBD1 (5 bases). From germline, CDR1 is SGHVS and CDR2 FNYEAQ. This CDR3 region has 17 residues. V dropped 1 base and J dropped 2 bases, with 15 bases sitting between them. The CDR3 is CASSLGPGYEGNQPQHF. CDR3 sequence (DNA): TGTGCCAGCAGCTTAGGGCCAGGGTACGAGGGCAATCAGCCCCAGCATTTT.

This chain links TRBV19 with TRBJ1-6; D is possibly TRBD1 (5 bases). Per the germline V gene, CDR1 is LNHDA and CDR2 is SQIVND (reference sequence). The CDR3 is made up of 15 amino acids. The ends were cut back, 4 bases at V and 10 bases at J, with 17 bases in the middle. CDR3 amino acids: CASSTLRDGGSPLHF. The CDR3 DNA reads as TGTGCCAGTAGTACCTTGCGGGACGGCGGGTCACCCCTCCACTTT.

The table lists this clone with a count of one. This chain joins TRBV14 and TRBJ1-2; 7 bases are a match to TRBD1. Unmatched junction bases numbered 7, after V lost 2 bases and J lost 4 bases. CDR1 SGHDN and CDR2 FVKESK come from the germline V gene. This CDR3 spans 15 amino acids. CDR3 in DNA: TGTGCCAGCAGCCAAAGCCCCGGACAGGTCTATGGCTACACCTTC. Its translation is CASSQSPGQVYGYTF.

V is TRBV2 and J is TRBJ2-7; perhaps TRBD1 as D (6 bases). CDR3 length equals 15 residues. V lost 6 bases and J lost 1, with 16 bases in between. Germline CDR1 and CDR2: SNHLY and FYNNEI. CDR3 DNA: TGTGCCAGCAGCGTGACCTCACAGGGATCCTACGAGCAGTACTTC. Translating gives CASSVTSQGSYEQYF. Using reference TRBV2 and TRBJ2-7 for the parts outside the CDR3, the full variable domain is EPEVTQTPSHQVTQMGQEVILRCVPISNHLYFYWYRQILGQKVEFLVSFYNNEISEKSEIFDDQFSVERPDGSNFTLKIRSTKLEDSAMYFCASSVTSQGSYEQYFGPGTRLTVT.

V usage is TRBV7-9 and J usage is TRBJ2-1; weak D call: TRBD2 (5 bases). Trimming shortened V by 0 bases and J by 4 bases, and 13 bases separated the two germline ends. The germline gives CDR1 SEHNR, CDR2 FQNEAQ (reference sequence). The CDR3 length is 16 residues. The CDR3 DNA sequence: TGTGCCAGCAGCTTAGCGGACTTCCATATATACAATGAGCAGTTCTTC. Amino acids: CASSLADFHIYNEQFF.